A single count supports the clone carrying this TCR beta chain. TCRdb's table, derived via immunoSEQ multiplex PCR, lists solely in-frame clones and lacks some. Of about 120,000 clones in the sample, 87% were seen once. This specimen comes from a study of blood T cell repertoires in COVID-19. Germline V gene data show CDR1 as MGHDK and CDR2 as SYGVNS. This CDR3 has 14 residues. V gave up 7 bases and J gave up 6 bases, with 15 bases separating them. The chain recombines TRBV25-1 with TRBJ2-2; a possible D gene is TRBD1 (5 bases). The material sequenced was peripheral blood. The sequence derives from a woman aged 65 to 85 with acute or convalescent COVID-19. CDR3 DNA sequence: TGTGCCAGCAAGGGGCGGTCGCCGGCCGGGGAGCTGTTTTTT. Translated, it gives CASKGRSPAGELFF.